Listed below are T cell receptor beta chains from one sample, sequenced in a study of T cell repertoires in ileal Crohn's disease. Data came from immunoSEQ multiplex PCR; TCRdb stores just in-frame clones and leaves some out. The repertoire holds around 6,200 clones, with around 79% as singletons. The sequencing input was ileal tissue. The receptor set was obtained from an adult with Crohn's disease. Each CDR3 is given with its conserved first and last residue. Fields, in order: V gene, clone size, J gene, D gene, CDR3 DNA, CDR3 protein. D genes are given only for firm matches. Part of the rows lack a size; the others show once, few, many or a class for expanded clones.

V: TRBV18
size: NA
J: TRBJ2-7
D: NA
DNA: TGTGCCAGCTCACCACGACAGTCAGGCGGAGTCTACGAGCAGTACTTC
CDR3: CASSPRQSGGVYEQYF

V: TRBV11-2
size: NA
J: TRBJ2-1
D: TRBD2
DNA: TGTGCCAGCAGCTTAGTCGGGACTAGCCTGAGGGGGGGGTTCTTC
CDR3: CASSLVGTSLRGGFF

V: TRBV18
size: NA
J: TRBJ2-2
D: NA
DNA: TGTGCCAGCTCACCTAGGACGGACAATGTAGGGGAGCTGTTTTTT
CDR3: CASSPRTDNVGELFF

V: TRBV28
size: NA
J: TRBJ2-7
D: NA
DNA: TGTGCCAGCAGTATCAAATACGAGCAGTACTTC
CDR3: CASSIKYEQYF

V: TRBV5-1
size: NA
J: TRBJ2-7
D: NA
DNA: TGCGCCAGCAGCTTGAACGTGCTAGCGACGTACGGGTCAAACATTTACGAGCAGTACTTC
CDR3: CASSLNVLATYGSNIYEQYF

V: TRBV19
size: NA
J: TRBJ1-4
D: TRBD1
DNA: TGTGCCAGTAGTGCACAGGGGGCGCTAATTGAAAAACTGTTTTTT
CDR3: CASSAQGALIEKLFF

V: TRBV5-1
size: once
J: TRBJ1-4
D: NA
DNA: TGCGCCAGCAGCTTGGACGGTGCAACTAATGAAAAACTGTTTTTT
CDR3: CASSLDGATNEKLFF

V: TRBV19
size: NA
J: TRBJ1-2
D: TRBD1
DNA: TGTGCCAGTAGTATGCGACAGGGTGGCGGCTACACCTTC
CDR3: CASSMRQGGGYTF

V: TRBV29-1
size: NA
J: TRBJ1-2
D: TRBD1
DNA: TGCAGCGCGGGAGGACAGGGCCGCGGCTACACCTTC
CDR3: CSAGGQGRGYTF

V: TRBV6-1
size: NA
J: TRBJ1-1
D: TRBD1
DNA: TGTGCCAGCAGTGAAATCGAGGGACAGGGAGCTTTCTTT
CDR3: CASSEIEGQGAFF

V: TRBV25-1
size: NA
J: TRBJ2-2
D: TRBD2
DNA: TGTGCCAGTAGACTAGCGGGAAACACCGGGGAGCTGTTTTTT
CDR3: CASRLAGNTGELFF

V: TRBV18
size: NA
J: TRBJ1-5
D: TRBD1
DNA: TGTGCCAGCTCCCAAGACAGGGGGAGACAGCCCCAGCATTTT
CDR3: CASSQDRGRQPQHF

V: TRBV15
size: NA
J: TRBJ2-7
D: TRBD2
DNA: TGTGCCACCAGCAGTAGCGGGAGGCCTTGGGAGCAGTACTTC
CDR3: CATSSSGRPWEQYF

V: TRBV9
size: NA
J: TRBJ2-1
D: NA
DNA: TGTGCCAGCAGCGTAGGTCTAGCCACGGAGCAGTTCTTC
CDR3: CASSVGLATEQFF

V: TRBV5-1
size: NA
J: TRBJ2-5
D: TRBD2
DNA: TGCGCCAGCAGCCCCAGACTAGCGGAAGAGACCCAGTACTTC
CDR3: CASSPRLAEETQYF

V: TRBV27
size: once
J: TRBJ2-1
D: TRBD2
DNA: TGTGCCAGCAGTTCGTCCGGGACTAGCGGGAGGGTAAATGAGCAGTTCTTC
CDR3: CASSSSGTSGRVNEQFF

V: TRBV10-2
size: NA
J: TRBJ2-1
D: TRBD2
DNA: TGCGCCAGCAGTGAGTCGCAGCGGGAGGGTGATGAGCAGTTCTTC
CDR3: CASSESQREGDEQFF